One and the same sample provided the 30 T cell receptor beta chains below, sequenced in a study of cytomegalovirus exposure and HLA in healthy donors. The PCR contained 60 Vbeta and 13 Jbeta primers. Assay: immunoSEQ multiplex PCR; the TCRdb copy retains only in-frame clones and omits some. There are around 260,000 clones in the sample; around 80% occur only once, and over 0.3% lies in the top ten. Sequenced material: PBMCs. These receptors came from a girl aged 2-10 years in good health and CMV-seronegative.

V gene TRBV5-1 combines with J gene TRBJ2-2, with 7 bases fitting TRBD1. The V gene's germline CDR1 is SGHRS and CDR2 YFSETQ. V trimming: 6 bases; J trimming: 4 bases; junction bases outside the gene matches: 6. The CDR3 length is 14 residues. CDR3 sequence reads: CASTSGQRTGELFF. As DNA, the CDR3 is TGCGCCAGCACCTCGGGACAGCGCACCGGGGAGCTGTTTTTT.

The V gene is TRBV7-6, the J gene TRBJ1-1, with 7 bases aligning to TRBD1. Per the germline V gene, CDR1 is SGHVS and CDR2 is FNYEAQ. V trimming: 5 bases; J trimming: 3 bases; junction bases outside the gene matches: 0. This CDR3 comprises 12 residues. The DNA of the CDR3 is TGTGCCAGCAGCCAGGGGGACACTGAAGCTTTCTTT. Residues: CASSQGDTEAFF.

In its sample, this clone was seen once. The gene calls are TRBV5-4 and TRBJ1-6, with 8 positions matching TRBD1. The CDR3 runs 16 residues. Germline V lookup: CDR1 SGHNT, CDR2 YYREEE (reference sequence). V lost 2 bases to trimming and J lost 7 bases; unmatched junction nucleotides: 8. The CDR3 sequence is CASSLGTGQGNSPLHF. Here the CDR3 DNA reads TGTGCCAGCAGCTTAGGGACAGGCCAAGGGAATTCACCCCTCCACTTT.

The count of this clone is one. The chain has TRBV6-1 and TRBJ2-3; D might be TRBD1 (6 bases). V shed 6 bases and J shed 4 bases, with 17 bases lying between them. The germline CDR1 and CDR2 sequences are MNHNS and SASEGT. This CDR3 is built from 15 residues. The CDR3 protein is CASRLTGPSADTQYF. In nucleotides, the CDR3 is TGTGCCAGCAGATTGACAGGCCCCAGTGCAGATACGCAGTATTTT.

The chain links TRBV10-3 to TRBJ2-1; 8 nucleotides line up with TRBD1. The CDR3 is 15 residues long. V gave up 8 bases and J gave up 2 bases; unmatched junction bases: 8. Germline-derived CDR1 and CDR2 are ENHRY and SYGVKD. CDR3 DNA: TGTGCCATCTCGGGGCAGGGGGCGGCCTACAATGAGCAGTTCTTC. Residues: CAISGQGAAYNEQFF.

V and J are TRBV6-6 and TRBJ2-3; 10 bases align to TRBD2. J lost 2 bases, V lost 8 bases, and 4 bases had no gene match. CDR3 size: 14 residues. Germline-derived CDR1 and CDR2 are MNHNY and SVGAGI (reference sequence). The CDR3 protein is CASETSGHTDTQYF. CDR3 sequence (DNA): TGTGCCAGCGAGACTAGCGGGCACACAGATACGCAGTATTTT.

The chain combines TRBV6-5 with TRBJ2-7, with D maybe TRBD1 (5 bases). Germline CDR1 MNHEY, CDR2 SVGAGI. Trimming pared 1 base from V and 1 base from J, leaving 11 bases between. This CDR3 spans 15 amino acids. This CDR3 reads CASSYLGPPSYEQYF. For the CDR3, the DNA is TGTGCCAGCAGTTACTTGGGGCCACCTTCCTACGAGCAGTACTTC.

The chain uses TRBV30 and TRBJ2-7, with 7 bases that match TRBD2. From germline, CDR1 is GTSNPN and CDR2 SVGIG (reference sequence). The V and J ends lost 0 bases and 7 bases, in that order; junction bases with no gene match: 12. This CDR3 comprises 15 residues. The CDR3 bases are TGTGCCTGGAGTGTTGGGGGAGGGAACGCCGAGGAGCAGTACTTC. Protein sequence: CAWSVGGGNAEEQYF.

The gene calls are TRBV7-2 and TRBJ2-5, with D maybe TRBD2 (6 bases). The CDR3 totals 14 residues. Germline V CDR1 and CDR2: SGHTA, FQGNSA. Trimming removed 0 bases from V and 5 bases from J, with 10 bases in between. The CDR3 DNA is TGTGCCAGCAGCTTAGCCGGGAGATCGGAGACCCAGTACTTC. It yields the protein CASSLAGRSETQYF.

The V call is TRBV5-1, the J call TRBJ1-5; D unresolved. Germline CDR1 reads SGHRS; CDR2 reads YFSETQ. The length of the CDR3 is 13 residues. Trimming took off 2 bases at V and 2 bases at J, with 5 bases between the two ends. CDR3 loop: CASSFTGNQPQHF. In DNA, the CDR3 is TGCGCCAGCAGCTTCACGGGCAATCAGCCCCAGCATTTT.

This clone came up a few times. V gene TRBV23-1 combines with J gene TRBJ2-7; D perhaps matches TRBD1 (6 bases). TRBV23-1 is sorted into the ORF group, with uncertain function. V was cut by 8 bases and J by 5 bases, with 16 bases left in between. The CDR3 has 13 amino acids. The CDR3 region is CASGNSDRHEQYF. CDR3 DNA sequence: TGCGCCAGCGGAAACTCGGACAGACACGAGCAGTACTTC.

V and J are TRBV9 and TRBJ2-1, with no clear D. V was trimmed by 0 bases and J by 9 bases, leaving 13 bases between them. Germline V CDR1 and CDR2: SGDLS, YYNGEE. The CDR3 spans 14 residues. CDR3 coding DNA: TGTGCCAGCAGCGTAGAAGGTTATACAGTTGAGCAGTTCTTC. Translating it yields CASSVEGYTVEQFF.

This clone was recorded only once. DNA of the CDR3: TGTGCCAGCAGCCTGACTAGCGGGAGGGCGAGGCGGGGCACAGATACGCAGTATTTT. Translation gives CASSLTSGRARRGTDTQYF. The chain couples TRBV7-6 to TRBJ2-3; TRBD2 matches at 14 bases. With 5 bases clipped from V and 1 base from J, the junction kept 11 bases outside the gene matches. CDR3 length equals 19 residues. Germline CDR1 reads SGHVS; CDR2 reads FNYEAQ.

This clone was recorded only once. The V call is TRBV15, the J call TRBJ1-1, with D possibly TRBD1 on 5 matching bases. The germline V gene has CDR1 LNHNV and CDR2 YYDKDF (reference sequence). This CDR3 spans 14 amino acids. V shed 4 bases and J shed 6 bases, with 15 bases lying between them. The CDR3 DNA is TGTGCCACCAGCACAAAGACAGCCCCGCCTGAAGCTTTCTTT. Residues: CATSTKTAPPEAFF. The complete variable domain, with remaining parts taken from reference TRBV15 and TRBJ1-1, reads DAMVIQNPRYQVTQFGKPVTLSCSQTLNHNVMYWYQQKSSQAPKLLFHYYDKDFNNEADTPDNFQSRRPNTSFCFLDIRSPGLGDTAMYLCATSTKTAPPEAFFGQGTRLTVV.

The chain has TRBV28 and TRBJ2-7, with a tentative D call TRBD1 (6 bases). The V gene lost 2 bases and the J gene lost 5 bases, with 19 bases spanning the gap. This CDR3 is built from 16 residues. In germline, CDR1 is MDHEN, CDR2 SYDVKM. The CDR3 here is CASSLLFPGERNEQYF. DNA of the CDR3: TGTGCCAGCAGTTTACTTTTCCCAGGGGAACGGAACGAGCAGTACTTC.

The chain carries TRBV6-1 and TRBJ2-7; TRBD1 might be the D (5 bases). TRBJ2-1 matches the DNA end more closely, so the J call is doubtful. Germline CDR1 is MNHNS and CDR2 is SASEGT. This CDR3 is built from 15 residues. CDR3 bases: TGTGCCAGCAGATCCGGGCCTACAATCAGGGCTGAGCAGTTCTTC. It yields the protein CASRSGPTIRAEQFF.

V and J are TRBV29-1 and TRBJ2-3; TRBD1 matches at 7 bases. The CDR3 spans 12 residues. Germline CDR1 and CDR2: SQVTM and ANQGSEA. J lost 4 bases, V lost 8 bases, and 6 bases had no gene match. CDR3 in DNA: TGCAGCTCAACTCAGGGGGCAGATACGCAGTATTTT. Its translation: CSSTQGADTQYF.

J is TRBJ2-1 and V is TRBV6-4; D gene uncertain. Germline V gene sequence: CDR1 MRHNA, CDR2 SNTAGT. Trimming removed 8 bases at V and 6 bases at J, with 11 bases between. This CDR3 has 12 residues. This CDR3 reads CASSSTGNEQFF. CDR3 sequence (DNA): TGTGCCAGCTCCTCAACCGGCAATGAGCAGTTCTTC.

Points on this clone: The same CDR3 can be traced to other DNA sequences in this sample. This chain links TRBV5-4 with TRBJ2-7, with TRBD1 as a possible D gene (5 bases). The CDR3 contains 16 residues. Germline values: CDR1 SGHNT, CDR2 YYREEE (reference sequence). V dropped 1 base and J dropped 7 bases, with 21 bases sitting between them. CDR3 amino acids: CASSLPDTSWVGEQYF. CDR3 bases: TGTGCCAGCAGCTTGCCGGACACTTCCTGGGTGGGTGAGCAGTACTTC.

This clone showed up just once. This sequence joins TRBV28 and TRBJ1-2; no clear D gene. In germline, CDR1 is MDHEN, CDR2 SYDVKM. Trimming pared 6 bases from V and 5 bases from J, leaving 4 bases between. The length of the CDR3 is 10 residues. CDR3 protein: CASSQYGYTF. CDR3 in DNA: TGTGCCAGCAGCCAGTATGGCTACACCTTC.

The chain joins TRBV7-9 to TRBJ2-3; D is ambiguous. Trimming removed 2 bases from V and 2 bases from J, with 5 bases in between. Germline CDR1 and CDR2: SEHNR and FQNEAQ (reference sequence). The CDR3 is 13 amino acids. The CDR3 loop is CASSLYSTDTQYF. CDR3 sequence (DNA): TGTGCCAGCAGCTTATACTCCACAGATACGCAGTATTTT.

V gene TRBV30 combines with J gene TRBJ1-2; D not resolved. V was trimmed by 4 bases and J by 8 bases, leaving 17 bases between them. CDR3 length: 13 amino acids. Per germline, CDR1 GTSNPN and CDR2 SVGIG (reference sequence). CDR3 sequence reads: CAWNHGVFLGYTF. CDR3 sequence (DNA): TGTGCCTGGAACCACGGGGTCTTCTTGGGCTACACCTTC.

The genes are TRBV28 and TRBJ2-7, with D possibly matching TRBD2 (6 bases). V was clipped by 10 bases and J by 9 bases, with 16 bases between them. This CDR3 is 11 amino acids long. CDR1 and CDR2 from the germline V gene are MDHEN and SYDVKM. As DNA, the CDR3 is TGTGCCACCGGGACTCGGGTTGGGCAGTACTTC. Translating it yields CATGTRVGQYF.

The chain recombines TRBV19 with TRBJ1-2; D perhaps matches TRBD1 (5 bases). The CDR3 spans 13 residues. The germline gives CDR1 LNHDA, CDR2 SQIVND (reference sequence). Trimming stripped 3 bases from V and 8 bases from J, with 13 bases between. The CDR3 sequence: CASSIGGRYGYTF. The CDR3 DNA is TGTGCCAGTAGTATTGGGGGGAGATACGGCTACACCTTC.

V is TRBV4-2 and J is TRBJ2-1; 8 nucleotides match TRBD2. CDR3 length: 16 amino acids. The trim removed 0 bases at V and 6 bases at J, leaving 7 bases unmatched. CDR1 is LGHNA and CDR2 is YNFKEQ in the germline V gene. CDR3 loop: CASSQEAGAGRNEQFF. The CDR3 nucleotides read TGTGCCAGCAGCCAAGAAGCGGGAGCAGGTCGCAATGAGCAGTTCTTC.

The CDR3, as DNA: TGTGCCAGCAGCTTAACGGGACAGGGGGCTTTTTATGAAAAACTGTTTTTT. It encodes CASSLTGQGAFYEKLFF. The rearrangement uses TRBV7-6 and TRBJ1-4; TRBD1 matches 12 bases. Trimming took 2 bases from V and 6 from J; bases not matched to a gene: 7. There are 17 residues in the CDR3. Per germline, CDR1 SGHVS and CDR2 FNYEAQ. The variable domain in full, with the rest retrieved from reference TRBV7-6 and TRBJ1-4, is GAGVSQSPRYKVTKRGQDVALRCDPISGHVSLYWYRQALGQGPEFLTYFNYEAQQDKSGLPNDRFSAERPEGSISTLTIQRTEQRDSAMYRCASSLTGQGAFYEKLFFGSGTQLSVL.

V usage is TRBV9 and J usage is TRBJ1-4, with TRBD1 matching 7 bases. V lost 3 bases to trimming and J lost 4 bases; unmatched junction nucleotides: 6. CDR1 is SGDLS, CDR2 YYNGEE, per germline. The length of the CDR3 is 15 residues. The chain's CDR3 is CASSAEGAGNEKLFF. As DNA, the CDR3 is TGTGCCAGCAGCGCCGAGGGGGCAGGTAATGAAAAACTGTTTTTT.

This clone was seen only once. The chain has TRBV27 and TRBJ2-1; the match to TRBD2 covers 9 bases. J was trimmed by 5 bases and V by 3 bases; bases with no gene match: 5. The CDR3 consists of 15 residues. Germline CDR1 and CDR2: MNHEY and SMNVEV (reference sequence). For the CDR3, the DNA is TGTGCCAGCAGTTTGGGAGCGGGAGGAGACAATGAGCAGTTCTTC. Translation gives CASSLGAGGDNEQFF.

The chain uses TRBV18 and TRBJ2-7; D uncertain. CDR3 length: 14 residues. V was pared by 6 bases and J by 2 bases, with 14 bases between. Germline lookup yields CDR1 KGHSH and CDR2 LQKENI. The CDR3 nucleotides are TGTGCCAGCTCGCAAAACATCCTCCCCTACGAGCAGTACTTC. This gives the protein CASSQNILPYEQYF.

The gene calls are TRBV7-9 and TRBJ2-2, with TRBD1 matching 7 bases. Germline-derived CDR1 and CDR2 are SEHNR and FQNEAQ (reference sequence). The CDR3 totals 18 residues. With 4 bases clipped from V and 0 bases from J, the junction kept 11 bases outside the gene matches. The CDR3 loop is CASSSNPYRGPNTGELFF. The CDR3 nucleotides read TGTGCCAGCAGCTCAAACCCCTACAGGGGTCCGAACACCGGGGAGCTGTTTTTT.